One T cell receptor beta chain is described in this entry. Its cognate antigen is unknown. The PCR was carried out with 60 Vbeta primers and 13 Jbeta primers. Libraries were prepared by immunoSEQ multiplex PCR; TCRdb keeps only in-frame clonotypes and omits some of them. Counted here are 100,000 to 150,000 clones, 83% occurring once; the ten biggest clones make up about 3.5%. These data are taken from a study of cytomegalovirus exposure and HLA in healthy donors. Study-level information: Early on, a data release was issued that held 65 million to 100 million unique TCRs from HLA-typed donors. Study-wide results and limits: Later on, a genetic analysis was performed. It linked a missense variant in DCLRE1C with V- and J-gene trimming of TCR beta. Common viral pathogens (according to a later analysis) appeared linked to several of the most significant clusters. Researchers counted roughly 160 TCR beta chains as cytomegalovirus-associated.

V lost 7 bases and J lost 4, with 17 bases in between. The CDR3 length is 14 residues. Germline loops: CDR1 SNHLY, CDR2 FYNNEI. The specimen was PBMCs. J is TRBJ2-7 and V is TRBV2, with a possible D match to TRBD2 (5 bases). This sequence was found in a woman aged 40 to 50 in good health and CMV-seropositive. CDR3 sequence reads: CASKKDPADYEQYF. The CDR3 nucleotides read TGTGCCAGCAAGAAGGACCCAGCGGATTACGAGCAGTACTTC. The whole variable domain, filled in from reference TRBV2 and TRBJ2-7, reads EPEVTQTPSHQVTQMGQEVILRCVPISNHLYFYWYRQILGQKVEFLVSFYNNEISEKSEIFDDQFSVERPDGSNFTLKIRSTKLEDSAMYFCASKKDPADYEQYFGPGTRLTVT.